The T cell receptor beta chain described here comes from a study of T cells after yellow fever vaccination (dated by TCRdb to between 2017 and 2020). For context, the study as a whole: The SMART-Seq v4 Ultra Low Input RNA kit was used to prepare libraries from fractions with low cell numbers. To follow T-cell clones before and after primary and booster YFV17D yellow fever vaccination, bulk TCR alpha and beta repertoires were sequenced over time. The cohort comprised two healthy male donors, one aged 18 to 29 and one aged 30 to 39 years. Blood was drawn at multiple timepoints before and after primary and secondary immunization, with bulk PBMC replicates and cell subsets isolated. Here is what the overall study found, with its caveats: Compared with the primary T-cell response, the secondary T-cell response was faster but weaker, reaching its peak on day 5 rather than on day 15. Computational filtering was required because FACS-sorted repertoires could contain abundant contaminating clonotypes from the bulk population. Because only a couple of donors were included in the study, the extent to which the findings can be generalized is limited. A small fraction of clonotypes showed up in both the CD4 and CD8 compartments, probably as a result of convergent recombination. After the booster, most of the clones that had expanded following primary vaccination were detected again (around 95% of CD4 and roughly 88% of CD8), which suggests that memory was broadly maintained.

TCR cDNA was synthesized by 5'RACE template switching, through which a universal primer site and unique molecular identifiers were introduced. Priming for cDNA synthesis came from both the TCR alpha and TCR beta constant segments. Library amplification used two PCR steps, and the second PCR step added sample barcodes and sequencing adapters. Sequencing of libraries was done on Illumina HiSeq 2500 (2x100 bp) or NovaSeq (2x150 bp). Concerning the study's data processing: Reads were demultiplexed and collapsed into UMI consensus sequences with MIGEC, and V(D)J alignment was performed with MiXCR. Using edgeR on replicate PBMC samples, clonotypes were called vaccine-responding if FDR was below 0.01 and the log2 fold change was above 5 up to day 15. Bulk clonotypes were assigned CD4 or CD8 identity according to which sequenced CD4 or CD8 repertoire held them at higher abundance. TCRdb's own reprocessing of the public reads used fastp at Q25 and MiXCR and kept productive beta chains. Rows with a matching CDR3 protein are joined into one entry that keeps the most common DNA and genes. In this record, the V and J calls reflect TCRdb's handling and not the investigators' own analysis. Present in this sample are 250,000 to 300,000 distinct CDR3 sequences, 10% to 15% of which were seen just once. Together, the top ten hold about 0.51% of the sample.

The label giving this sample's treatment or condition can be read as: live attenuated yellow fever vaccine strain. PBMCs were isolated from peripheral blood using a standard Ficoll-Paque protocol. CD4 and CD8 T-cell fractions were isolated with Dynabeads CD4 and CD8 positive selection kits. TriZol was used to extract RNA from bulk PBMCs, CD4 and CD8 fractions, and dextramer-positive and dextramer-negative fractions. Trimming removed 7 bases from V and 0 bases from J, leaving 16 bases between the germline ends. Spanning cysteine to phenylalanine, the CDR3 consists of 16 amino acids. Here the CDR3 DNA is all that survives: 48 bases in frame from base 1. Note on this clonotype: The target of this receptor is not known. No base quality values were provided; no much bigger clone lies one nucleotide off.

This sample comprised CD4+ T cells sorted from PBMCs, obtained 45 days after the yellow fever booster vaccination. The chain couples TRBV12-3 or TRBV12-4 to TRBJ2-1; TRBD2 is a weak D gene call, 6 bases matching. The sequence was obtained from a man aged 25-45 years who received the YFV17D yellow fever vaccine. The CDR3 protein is CASTGGVTSSYNEQFF. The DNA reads TGTGCCAGCACCGGCGGGGTGACGAGCTCCTACAATGAGCAGTTCTTC.